Below, one T cell receptor beta chain is given with its context. TCRdb's table, derived via immunoSEQ multiplex PCR, lists solely in-frame clones and lacks some. This table holds over 2 million clones, roughly 94% found once. Germline lookup yields CDR1 LNHDA and CDR2 SQIVND (reference sequence). Trimming cost V 9 bases and J 1 base, with 16 bases left between them. This CDR3 comprises 15 residues. It was CD45RO-negative cells, positively selected for CCR7, that made up naive CD8 cells, with terminally differentiated effector memory CD45RA+ cells excluded. These data originate in a study of shared clonotypes between healthy human individuals.

Sequencing was done on a sample of naive CD8+ T cells sorted from blood. V usage is TRBV19 and J usage is TRBJ1-5, with D unclear. The sequence was collected from a man between 18 and 29 years old in good health. DNA for the CDR3: TGTGCCAGCACCGCTGTTGGATTGAGCAATCAGCCCCAGCATTTT. It yields the protein CASTAVGLSNQPQHF.